This T cell receptor beta chain was sequenced during a study of shared clonotypes between healthy human individuals. Broader study findings: Incompleteness in sorted-subset sequencing, despite large depth, was shown by rarefaction. Clonotype sharing across several donors was observed for about 5.2% of naive CD4 clonotypes.

The CDR3 has 15 residues. Germline loops: CDR1 SGHRS, CDR2 YFSETQ. V dropped 3 bases and J dropped 5; count of bases not matched to a gene: 9. The repertoire was sequenced with immunoSEQ multiplex PCR; TCRdb's copy has only in-frame clones and lacks some. The sample records about 980,000 clones, about 80% being singletons. This clone was recorded once. Its antigen is unidentified. Sample: memory CD4+ T cells sorted from blood. Subset reported: CD45RA-negative fraction. This TCR was recovered from a man between 18 and 29 years old in good health. The chain carries TRBV5-1 and TRBJ2-3; 7 bases agree with TRBD1. CDR3 nucleotides: TGCGCCAGCAGCTCCCGGACAGGAGGAGTAGATACGCAGTATTTT. Protein product: CASSSRTGGVDTQYF. Full variable domain (outside the CDR3, taken from reference TRBV5-1 and TRBJ2-3): KAGVTQTPRYLIKTRGQQVTLSCSPISGHRSVSWYQQTPGQGLQFLFEYFSETQRNKGNFPGRFSGRQFSNSRSEMNVSTLELGDSALYLCASSSRTGGVDTQYFGPGTRLTVL.